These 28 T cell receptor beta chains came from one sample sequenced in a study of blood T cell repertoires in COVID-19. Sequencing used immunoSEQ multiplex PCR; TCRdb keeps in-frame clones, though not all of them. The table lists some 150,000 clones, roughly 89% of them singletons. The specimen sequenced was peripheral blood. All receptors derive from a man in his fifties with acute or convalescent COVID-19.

CDR3 sequence: CAISDRTMGTEAFF. CDR3 nucleotides: TGTGCCATCAGTGATCGGACAATGGGCACTGAAGCTTTCTTT. The chain combines TRBV10-3 with TRBJ1-1; perhaps TRBD1 as D (5 bases). Germline lookup yields CDR1 ENHRY and CDR2 SYGVKD. The CDR3 contains 14 residues. Trimming cost V 3 bases and J 4 bases, with 12 bases left between them.

The CDR3 sequence is CASSGGLGGWETQYF. The CDR3 nucleotides read TGTGCCAGCAGTGGGGGACTAGGAGGTTGGGAGACCCAGTACTTC. The chain couples TRBV27 to TRBJ2-5; 8 bases are a match to TRBD2. Germline V gene data show CDR1 as MNHEY and CDR2 as SMNVEV (reference sequence). The CDR3 loop spans 15 amino acids. With 5 bases clipped from V and 5 bases from J, the junction kept 10 bases outside the gene matches.

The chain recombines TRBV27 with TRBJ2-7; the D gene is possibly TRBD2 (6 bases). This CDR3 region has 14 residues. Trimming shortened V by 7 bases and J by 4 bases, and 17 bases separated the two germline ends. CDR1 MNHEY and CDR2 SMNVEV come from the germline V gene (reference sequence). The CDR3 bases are TGTGCCAGCACTCCTGGGGGGAGAGGGTACGAGCAGTACTTC. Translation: CASTPGGRGYEQYF.

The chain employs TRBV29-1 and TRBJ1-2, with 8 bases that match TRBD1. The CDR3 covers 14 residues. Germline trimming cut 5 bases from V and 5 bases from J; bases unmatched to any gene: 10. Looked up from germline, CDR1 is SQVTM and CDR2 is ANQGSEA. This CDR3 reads CSVQRTGMRYGYTF. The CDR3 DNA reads TGCAGCGTTCAAAGGACAGGGATGAGATATGGCTACACCTTC.

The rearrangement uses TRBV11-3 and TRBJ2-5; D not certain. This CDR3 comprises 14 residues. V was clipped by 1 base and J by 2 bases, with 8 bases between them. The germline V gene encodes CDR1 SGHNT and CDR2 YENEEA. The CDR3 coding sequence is TGTGCCAGCAGCTTAGTGGCCAGTCAAGAGACCCAGTACTTC. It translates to CASSLVASQETQYF.

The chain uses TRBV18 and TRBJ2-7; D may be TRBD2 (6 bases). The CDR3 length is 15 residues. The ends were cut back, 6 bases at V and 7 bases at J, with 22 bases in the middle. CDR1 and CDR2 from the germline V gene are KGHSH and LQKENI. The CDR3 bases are TGTGCCAGCTCTCTCCGGGCGGGGCAAGAGGGGGAGCAGTACTTC. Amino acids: CASSLRAGQEGEQYF.

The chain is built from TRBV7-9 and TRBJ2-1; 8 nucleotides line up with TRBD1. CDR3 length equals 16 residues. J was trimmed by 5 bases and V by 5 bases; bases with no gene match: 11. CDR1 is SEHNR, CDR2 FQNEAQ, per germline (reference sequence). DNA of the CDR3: TGTGCCAGCAGCCGGGGCAGGGGACAGGAGGACAATGAGCAGTTCTTC. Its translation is CASSRGRGQEDNEQFF.

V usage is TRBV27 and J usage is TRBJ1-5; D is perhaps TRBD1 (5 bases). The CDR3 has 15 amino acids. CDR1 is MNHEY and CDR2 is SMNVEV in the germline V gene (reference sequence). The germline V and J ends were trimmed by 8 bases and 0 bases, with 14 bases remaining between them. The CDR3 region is CASALTENSNQPQHF. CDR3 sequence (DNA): TGTGCCAGCGCTTTGACAGAGAATAGCAATCAGCCCCAGCATTTT.

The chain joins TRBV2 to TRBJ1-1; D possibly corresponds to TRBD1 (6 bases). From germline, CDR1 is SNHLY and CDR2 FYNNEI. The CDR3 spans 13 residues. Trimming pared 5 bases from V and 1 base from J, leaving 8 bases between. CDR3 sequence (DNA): TGTGCCAGCAGTCTGGACAGGAACACTGAAGCTTTCTTT. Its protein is CASSLDRNTEAFF.

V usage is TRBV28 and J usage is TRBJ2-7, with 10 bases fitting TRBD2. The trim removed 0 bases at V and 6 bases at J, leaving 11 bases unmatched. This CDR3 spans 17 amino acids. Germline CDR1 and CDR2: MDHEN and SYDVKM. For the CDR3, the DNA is TGTGCCAGCAGTTTATGGGCTAGCGGGAGTACGAAGGGCGAGCAGTACTTC. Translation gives CASSLWASGSTKGEQYF.

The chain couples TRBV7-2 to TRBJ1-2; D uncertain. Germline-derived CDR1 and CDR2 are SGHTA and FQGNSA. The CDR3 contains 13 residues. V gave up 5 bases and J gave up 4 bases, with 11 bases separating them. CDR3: CASSPGVLYGYTF. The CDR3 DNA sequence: TGTGCCAGCAGCCCCGGAGTCCTCTATGGCTACACCTTC.

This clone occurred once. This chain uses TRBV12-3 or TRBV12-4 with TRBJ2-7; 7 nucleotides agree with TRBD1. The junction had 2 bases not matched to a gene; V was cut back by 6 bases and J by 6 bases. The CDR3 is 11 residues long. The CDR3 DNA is TGTGCCAGCAGGAACAGGGGCGAGCAGTACTTC. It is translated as CASRNRGEQYF.

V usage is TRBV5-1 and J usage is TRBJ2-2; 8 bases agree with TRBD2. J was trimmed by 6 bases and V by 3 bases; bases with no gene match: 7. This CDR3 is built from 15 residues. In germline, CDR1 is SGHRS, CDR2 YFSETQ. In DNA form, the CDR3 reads TGCGCCAGCAGCTCGGGGGGGCGGAGTGCCGGGGAGCTGTTTTTT. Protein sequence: CASSSGGRSAGELFF. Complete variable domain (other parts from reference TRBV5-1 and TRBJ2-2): KAGVTQTPRYLIKTRGQQVTLSCSPISGHRSVSWYQQTPGQGLQFLFEYFSETQRNKGNFPGRFSGRQFSNSRSEMNVSTLELGDSALYLCASSSGGRSAGELFFGEGSRLTVL.

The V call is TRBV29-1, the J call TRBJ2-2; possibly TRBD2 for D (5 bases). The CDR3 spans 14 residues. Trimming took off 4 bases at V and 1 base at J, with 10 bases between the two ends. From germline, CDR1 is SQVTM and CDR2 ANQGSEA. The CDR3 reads CSVVASRNTGELFF. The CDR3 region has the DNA TGCAGCGTTGTCGCTAGCCGGAACACCGGGGAGCTGTTTTTT.

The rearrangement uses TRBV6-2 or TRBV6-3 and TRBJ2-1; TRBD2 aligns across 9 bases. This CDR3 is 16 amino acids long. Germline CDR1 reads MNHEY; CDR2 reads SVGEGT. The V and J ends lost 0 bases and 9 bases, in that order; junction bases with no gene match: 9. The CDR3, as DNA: TGTGCCAGCAGTTACTCGACTAGCGGAGGCCACCCTGAGCAGTTCTTC. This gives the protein CASSYSTSGGHPEQFF.

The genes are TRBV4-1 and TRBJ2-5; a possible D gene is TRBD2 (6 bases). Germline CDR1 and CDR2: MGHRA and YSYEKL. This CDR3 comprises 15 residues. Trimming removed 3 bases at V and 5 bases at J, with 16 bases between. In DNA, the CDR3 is TGCGCCAGCAGCCACTTAACATCGGGGAGGGAGACCCAGTACTTC. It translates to CASSHLTSGRETQYF.

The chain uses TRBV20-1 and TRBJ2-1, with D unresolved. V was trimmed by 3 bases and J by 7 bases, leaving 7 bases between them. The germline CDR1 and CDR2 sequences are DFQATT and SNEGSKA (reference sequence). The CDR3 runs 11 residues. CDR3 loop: CSARPVNEQFF. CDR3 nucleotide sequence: TGCAGTGCTAGGCCGGTAAATGAGCAGTTCTTC.

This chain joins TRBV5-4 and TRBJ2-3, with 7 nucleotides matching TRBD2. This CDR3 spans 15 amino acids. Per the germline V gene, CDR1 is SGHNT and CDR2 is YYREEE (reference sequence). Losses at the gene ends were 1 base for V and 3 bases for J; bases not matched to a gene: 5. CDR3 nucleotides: TGTGCCAGCAGCTTGCGGGCTAGCGGTACAGATACGCAGTATTTT. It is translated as CASSLRASGTDTQYF. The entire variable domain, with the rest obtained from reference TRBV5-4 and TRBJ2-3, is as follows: ETGVTQSPTHLIKTRGQQVTLRCSSQSGHNTVSWYQQALGQGPQFIFQYYREEENGRGNFPPRFSGLQFPNYSSELNVNALELDDSALYLCASSLRASGTDTQYFGPGTRLTVL.

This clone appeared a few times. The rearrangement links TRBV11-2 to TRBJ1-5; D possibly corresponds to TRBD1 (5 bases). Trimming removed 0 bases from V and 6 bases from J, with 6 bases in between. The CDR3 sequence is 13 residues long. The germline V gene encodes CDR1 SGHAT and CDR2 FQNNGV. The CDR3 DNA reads TGTGCCAGCAGCTTAGATAGGGGTCAGCCCCAGCATTTT. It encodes CASSLDRGQPQHF.

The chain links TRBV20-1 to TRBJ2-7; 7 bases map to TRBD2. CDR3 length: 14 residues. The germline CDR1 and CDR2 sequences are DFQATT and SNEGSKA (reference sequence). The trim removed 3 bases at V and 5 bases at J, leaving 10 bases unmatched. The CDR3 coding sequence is TGCAGTGCTAGTTACGCGGGAGTAGGTCACGAGCAGTACTTC. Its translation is CSASYAGVGHEQYF.

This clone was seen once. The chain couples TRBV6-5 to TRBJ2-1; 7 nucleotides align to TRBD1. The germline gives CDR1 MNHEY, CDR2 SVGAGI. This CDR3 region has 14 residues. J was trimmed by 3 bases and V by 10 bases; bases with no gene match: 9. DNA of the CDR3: TGTGCCAACCATCCCGGGACAGTCTACAATGAGCAGTTCTTC. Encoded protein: CANHPGTVYNEQFF.

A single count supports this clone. CDR3 bases: TGCAGCGTTGGTAGCGGCTACAATGAGCAGTTCTTC. Its translation: CSVGSGYNEQFF. The chain recombines TRBV29-1 with TRBJ2-1, with TRBD2 as a possible D gene (6 bases). The CDR3 extends over 12 amino acids. V was shortened by 4 bases and J by 3 bases, with 7 bases between the two germline ends. CDR1 is SQVTM, CDR2 ANQGSEA, per germline.

The CDR3 sequence is CASSPGPSDYEQYF. CDR3 nucleotide sequence: TGCGCCAGCAGCCCGGGTCCTAGCGACTACGAGCAGTACTTC. This chain connects TRBV5-1 to TRBJ2-7; D perhaps matches TRBD2 (6 bases). Germline CDR1 SGHRS, CDR2 YFSETQ. V was shortened by 4 bases and J by 3 bases, with 14 bases between the two germline ends. This CDR3 is 14 amino acids long.

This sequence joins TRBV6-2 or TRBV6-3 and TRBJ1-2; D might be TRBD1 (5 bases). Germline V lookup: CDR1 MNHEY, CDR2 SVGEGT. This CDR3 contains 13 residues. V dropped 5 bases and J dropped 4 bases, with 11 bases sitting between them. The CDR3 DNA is TGTGCCAGCAGTCCCCGGGACTTCTATGGCTACACCTTC. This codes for CASSPRDFYGYTF.

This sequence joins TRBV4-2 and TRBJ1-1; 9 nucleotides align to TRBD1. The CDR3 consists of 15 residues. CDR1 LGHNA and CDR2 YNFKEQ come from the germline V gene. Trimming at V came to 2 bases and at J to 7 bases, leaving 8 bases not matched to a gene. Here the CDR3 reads CASSQPRTGVSEAFF. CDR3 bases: TGTGCCAGCAGCCAACCCCGGACAGGGGTGAGTGAAGCTTTCTTT.

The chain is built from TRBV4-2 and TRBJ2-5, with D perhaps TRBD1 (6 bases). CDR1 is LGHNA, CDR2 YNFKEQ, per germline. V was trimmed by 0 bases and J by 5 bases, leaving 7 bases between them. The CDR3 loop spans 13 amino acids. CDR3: CASSQDQGETQYF. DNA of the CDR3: TGTGCCAGCAGCCAAGATCAGGGGGAGACCCAGTACTTC.

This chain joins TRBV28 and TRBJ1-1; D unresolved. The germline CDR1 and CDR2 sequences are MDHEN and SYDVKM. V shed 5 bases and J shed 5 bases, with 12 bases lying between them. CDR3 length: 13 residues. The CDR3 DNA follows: TGTGCCAGCAGTGATGGGAGGGAGACTGAAGCTTTCTTT. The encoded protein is CASSDGRETEAFF.

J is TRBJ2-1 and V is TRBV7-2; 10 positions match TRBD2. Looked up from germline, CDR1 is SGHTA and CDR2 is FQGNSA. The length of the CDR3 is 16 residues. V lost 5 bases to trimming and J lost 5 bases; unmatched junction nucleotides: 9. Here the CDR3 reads CASSPTLSGGDNEQFF. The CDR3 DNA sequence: TGTGCCAGCAGCCCTACCCTCAGCGGGGGGGACAATGAGCAGTTCTTC.